Below are 32 T cell receptor beta chains sequenced from a single sample in a study of shared clonotypes between healthy human individuals. Sequencing was performed with immunoSEQ multiplex PCR; in TCRdb, only in-frame clones are kept and a portion is missing. The data show 1.4 million or so clones, with around 98.5% seen just once and over 0.3% held by the top ten. The specimen sequenced was naive CD4+ T cells sorted from blood. Specified subset: CD45RA+ positively selected. These receptors all come from a man aged 30-40 years in good health.

This chain joins TRBV6-1 and TRBJ2-4, with 9 bases matching TRBD2. This CDR3 region has 16 residues. Germline V CDR1 and CDR2: MNHNS, SASEGT. With V trimmed by 4 bases and J by 5 bases, 9 bases remained unmatched. CDR3 nucleotide sequence: TGTGCCAGCAGTGTTAGCGGGAGAAGGTCCGAAAACATTCAGTACTTC. As protein: CASSVSGRRSENIQYF.

This rearrangement joins TRBV7-8 to TRBJ2-1; D may correspond to TRBD1 or TRBD2 (5 bases each). Trimming cost V 2 bases and J 0 bases, with 23 bases left between them. Germline V gene data show CDR1 as SGHVS and CDR2 as FQNEAQ. The CDR3 is 20 residues long. The CDR3 protein is CASSLRVGRLPRGSYNEQFF. CDR3 bases: TGTGCCAGCAGCTTAAGAGTGGGACGGCTCCCGCGAGGCTCCTACAATGAGCAGTTCTTC. Combining the CDR3 with reference TRBV7-8 and TRBJ2-1 gives the whole variable domain GAGVSQSPRYKVAKRGQDVALRCDPISGHVSLFWYQQALGQGPEFLTYFQNEAQLDKSGLPSDRFFAERPEGSVSTLKIQRTQQEDSAVYLCASSLRVGRLPRGSYNEQFFGPGTRLTVL.

This clone was seen just once. The sample has other DNA sequences that encode this CDR3 too. The chain links TRBV20-1 to TRBJ1-1; D call uncertain. The ends were cut back, 6 bases at V and 4 bases at J, with 9 bases in the middle. The CDR3 consists of 11 residues. Germline CDR1 reads DFQATT; CDR2 reads SNEGSKA (reference sequence). The CDR3: CSASPGTEAFF. CDR3 coding DNA: TGCAGTGCATCCCCTGGCACTGAAGCTTTCTTT.

CDR3 coding DNA: TGTGCCAGCAGCGTAGCTTACCCTCGCAGGGAGAGCTCTGGGGCCAACGTCCTGACTTTC. Translating it yields CASSVAYPRRESSGANVLTF. The chain joins TRBV9 to TRBJ2-6; D is tentatively TRBD1 or TRBD2 (5 bases each). From germline, CDR1 is SGDLS and CDR2 YYNGEE. Trimming stripped 0 bases from V and 0 bases from J, with 19 bases between. The CDR3 length is 20 residues.

This clone was counted a single time. The chain has TRBV29-1 and TRBJ2-1, with D unresolved. The germline V and J ends were trimmed by 3 bases and 9 bases, with 9 bases remaining between them. Germline CDR1 and CDR2: SQVTM and ANQGSEA. This CDR3 spans 11 amino acids. The CDR3 region is CSVDGVPEQFF. CDR3 coding DNA: TGCAGCGTTGATGGGGTCCCTGAGCAGTTCTTC.

Worth noting for this clone: The sample carries other DNA sequences with the same CDR3. V usage is TRBV25-1 and J usage is TRBJ2-7, with D possibly called TRBD1 or TRBD2 (5 bases each). Deletions cut 6 bases from V and 3 bases from J, with 9 bases between. CDR1 and CDR2 from the germline V gene are MGHDK and SYGVNS. The CDR3 has 12 amino acids. CDR3 bases: TGTGCCAGCAGGGGGGATAGCTACGAGCAGTACTTC. Translated: CASRGDSYEQYF.

The J gene is TRBJ1-1, the V gene TRBV30, with unresolved D. In germline, CDR1 is GTSNPN, CDR2 SVGIG (reference sequence). The CDR3 consists of 13 residues. V was trimmed by 4 bases and J by 0 bases, leaving 9 bases between them. The CDR3 nucleotides are TGTGCCTGGACTGCGGGGTTGAACACTGAAGCTTTCTTT. Translation gives CAWTAGLNTEAFF. The variable domain in full, with the rest retrieved from reference TRBV30 and TRBJ1-1, is SQTIHQWPATLVQPVGSPLSLECTVEGTSNPNLYWYRQAAGRGLQLLFYSVGIGQISSEVPQNLSASRPQDRQFILSSKKLLLSDSGFYLCAWTAGLNTEAFFGQGTRLTVV.

The chain joins TRBV18 to TRBJ2-2, with a tentative D call TRBD1 (8 bases). The V gene's germline CDR1 is KGHSH and CDR2 LQKENI. The length of the CDR3 is 16 residues. V was cut by 1 base and J by 3 bases, with 12 bases left in between. CDR3: CASSPRTGGDTGELFF. The CDR3 nucleotides are TGTGCCAGCTCACCACGCACAGGGGGGGACACCGGGGAGCTGTTTTTT. The full variable domain, with the rest looked up from reference TRBV18 and TRBJ2-2, is NAGVMQNPRHLVRRRGQEARLRCSPMKGHSHVYWYRQLPEEGLKFMVYLQKENIIDESGMPKERFSAEFPKEGPSILRIQQVVRGDSAAYFCASSPRTGGDTGELFFGEGSRLTVL.

This clone came up once. This chain uses TRBV10-3 with TRBJ2-7; D possibly uses TRBD1 or TRBD2 (6 bases each). This CDR3 region has 11 residues. The germline V and J ends were trimmed by 10 bases and 5 bases, with 12 bases remaining between them. Germline CDR1 is ENHRY and CDR2 is SYGVKD. The CDR3 bases are TGTGCCAGTAGGGGGGCGAACGAGCAGTACTTC. Its protein product is CASRGANEQYF.

This chain uses TRBV7-9 with TRBJ2-2; 8 bases agree with TRBD1. CDR1 is SEHNR, CDR2 FQNEAQ, per germline (reference sequence). The CDR3 spans 17 residues. V lost 10 bases to trimming and J lost 1 base; unmatched junction nucleotides: 14. As DNA, the CDR3 is TGTGCCACCCCTGAGATCTTGGACAGGGAGAACACCGGGGAGCTGTTTTTT. Amino acid sequence: CATPEILDRENTGELFF.

The chain employs TRBV11-2 and TRBJ2-7; TRBD1 matches 7 bases. This CDR3 region has 17 residues. Germline V gene lookup returns CDR1 SGHAT and CDR2 FQNNGV. V dropped 5 bases and J dropped 4; count of bases not matched to a gene: 17. Written as DNA, the CDR3 is TGTGCCAGCAGCCCAGGGGTGAGGGGGACAGCCCCGTACGAGCAGTACTTC. Its translation is CASSPGVRGTAPYEQYF.

The J gene is TRBJ1-1, the V gene TRBV27; no definite D call. Germline CDR1 and CDR2: MNHEY and SMNVEV (reference sequence). V was clipped by 1 base and J by 1 base, with 10 bases between them. This CDR3 is built from 15 residues. The CDR3 DNA sequence: TGTGCCAGCAGTTTATTAGCAGGAGCGAACACTGAAGCTTTCTTT. It translates to CASSLLAGANTEAFF.

The J gene is TRBJ2-7, the V gene TRBV29-1, with D hard to call. Deletions cut 5 bases from V and 3 bases from J, with 11 bases between. CDR1 is SQVTM and CDR2 is ANQGSEA in the germline V gene. The CDR3 contains 12 residues. The CDR3 is CSVRSANYEQYF. The DNA of the CDR3 is TGCAGCGTTAGATCAGCAAACTACGAGCAGTACTTC.

This chain uses TRBV6-6 with TRBJ1-3, with no clear D. Per the germline V gene, CDR1 is MNHNY and CDR2 is SVGAGI (reference sequence). The CDR3 loop spans 11 amino acids. Trimming shortened V by 4 bases and J by 7 bases, and 5 bases separated the two germline ends. The CDR3 region has the DNA TGTGCCAGCAGTTCCCTTAACACCATATATTTT. Residues: CASSSLNTIYF.

This rearrangement joins TRBV4-3 to TRBJ2-1, with D maybe TRBD1 (5 bases). Germline V gives CDR1 LGHNA, CDR2 YSLEER. Trimming pared 5 bases from V and 2 bases from J, leaving 13 bases between. The CDR3 sequence is 15 residues long. CDR3 DNA: TGCGCCAGCAGCTCAAGACAGCGACCCTACAATGAGCAGTTCTTC. Residues: CASSSRQRPYNEQFF.

This chain connects TRBV5-1 to TRBJ2-3; no clear D gene. V shed 1 base and J shed 1 base, with 10 bases lying between them. Germline V gene data show CDR1 as SGHRS and CDR2 as YFSETQ. The length of the CDR3 is 15 residues. The chain's CDR3 is CASSLTGRRTDTQYF. The CDR3 bases are TGCGCCAGCAGCTTGACCGGACGCCGCACAGATACGCAGTATTTT.

The chain is built from TRBV27 and TRBJ2-3, with 7 bases fitting TRBD2. Germline V gene lookup returns CDR1 MNHEY and CDR2 SMNVEV (reference sequence). CDR3 length equals 16 residues. Germline trimming cut 3 bases from V and 6 bases from J; bases unmatched to any gene: 12. This CDR3 reads CASSFKTGGRRDTQYF. The CDR3 nucleotides are TGTGCCAGCAGTTTCAAGACGGGAGGTCGACGTGATACGCAGTATTTT.

The V gene is TRBV10-3, the J gene TRBJ1-5; TRBD1 agrees at 10 bases. Germline lookup yields CDR1 ENHRY and CDR2 SYGVKD. J was trimmed by 5 bases and V by 0 bases; bases with no gene match: 10. The length of the CDR3 is 18 residues. The CDR3 DNA follows: TGTGCCATCAGTGAGTCGACAGGGGGCTACCCACAGTATCAGCCCCAGCATTTT. It encodes CAISESTGGYPQYQPQHF.

For the CDR3, the DNA is TGCGCCAGCAGCTTGGGACTAGCGGGAGCTCTGTTCTTC. Protein product: CASSLGLAGALFF. The chain links TRBV5-1 to TRBJ2-1; 12 bases agree with TRBD2. With 0 bases clipped from V and 15 bases from J, the junction kept 4 bases outside the gene matches. The germline V gene has CDR1 SGHRS and CDR2 YFSETQ. The CDR3 consists of 13 residues.

The V and J genes are TRBV2 and TRBJ2-2; D tentatively reads TRBD1 or TRBD2 (6 bases each). There are 14 residues in the CDR3. V dropped 9 bases and J dropped 0 bases, with 11 bases sitting between them. Germline V gene sequence: CDR1 SNHLY, CDR2 FYNNEI. The CDR3 spells CASEGGSNTGELFF. CDR3 coding DNA: TGTGCCAGTGAGGGGGGCTCGAACACCGGGGAGCTGTTTTTT. Looking up the rest from reference TRBV2 and TRBJ2-2 gives the full variable domain: EPEVTQTPSHQVTQMGQEVILRCVPISNHLYFYWYRQILGQKVEFLVSFYNNEISEKSEIFDDQFSVERPDGSNFTLKIRSTKLEDSAMYFCASEGGSNTGELFFGEGSRLTVL.

CDR3 amino acids: CASGAKNIQYF. In nucleotides, the CDR3 is TGTGCCAGTGGGGCCAAAAACATTCAGTACTTC. V usage is TRBV2 and J usage is TRBJ2-4; D uncertain. The V gene's germline CDR1 is SNHLY and CDR2 FYNNEI. Trimming stripped 9 bases from V and 1 base from J, with 4 bases between. This CDR3 spans 11 amino acids. Filled out from reference TRBV2 and TRBJ2-4, the complete variable domain reads EPEVTQTPSHQVTQMGQEVILRCVPISNHLYFYWYRQILGQKVEFLVSFYNNEISEKSEIFDDQFSVERPDGSNFTLKIRSTKLEDSAMYFCASGAKNIQYFGAGTRLSVL.

With respect to this clone: Within the sample, other DNA sequences also encode this same CDR3. The chain combines TRBV28 with TRBJ2-7, with D possibly matching TRBD2 (7 bases). CDR1 MDHEN and CDR2 SYDVKM come from the germline V gene. The CDR3 length is 13 residues. V lost 6 bases and J 0 bases, leaving 9 bases between the germline ends. CDR3 amino acids: CASRGGGSYEQYF. The CDR3 coding sequence is TGTGCCAGCAGAGGGGGGGGCTCCTACGAGCAGTACTTC.

This clone has just one count. The chain employs TRBV18 and TRBJ1-4, with TRBD1 as a possible D gene (6 bases). Germline lookup yields CDR1 KGHSH and CDR2 LQKENI. The V and J ends lost 3 bases and 13 bases respectively, with 15 bases between them. This CDR3 region has 13 residues. The CDR3 DNA sequence: TGTGCCAGCTCACCGAGGGGGAGTGAGGGACTGTTTTTT. This translates into CASSPRGSEGLFF.

As concerns this clone: The junction shows a germline mismatch at one end, possibly a read error. The gene calls are TRBV7-7 and TRBJ2-3; D is ambiguous. There are 14 residues in the CDR3. CDR1 is SSHAT, CDR2 FNYEAQ, per germline (reference sequence). CDR3 region: CASSLGALADTQYF. The DNA of the CDR3 is TGTGCTAGCAGCTTAGGCGCATTGGCGGATACGCAGTATTTT.

This clone has just one count. This chain connects TRBV11-2 to TRBJ2-1; D unresolved. V was trimmed by 0 bases and J by 2 bases, leaving 8 bases between them. Germline CDR1 and CDR2: SGHAT and FQNNGV. This CDR3 has 15 amino acids. CDR3 protein: CASSLDLGPYNEQFF. DNA of the CDR3: TGTGCCAGCAGCTTAGATCTTGGGCCCTACAATGAGCAGTTCTTC.

The chain uses TRBV11-2 and TRBJ1-1; D may be TRBD1 (5 bases). Germline V lookup: CDR1 SGHAT, CDR2 FQNNGV. V was clipped by 0 bases and J by 1 base, with 9 bases between them. This CDR3 has 15 residues. The CDR3 region is CASSLEGLRNTEAFF. Written as DNA, the CDR3 is TGTGCCAGCAGCTTAGAGGGGCTGAGGAACACTGAAGCTTTCTTT.

The rearrangement joins TRBV6-4 to TRBJ2-1; a weak D match, TRBD1 (6 bases). The CDR3 is made up of 16 amino acids. Per the germline V gene, CDR1 is MRHNA and CDR2 is SNTAGT. Trimming removed 1 base at V and 4 bases at J, with 14 bases between. DNA of the CDR3: TGTGCCAGCAGTGACTTTGCCGGGACACAATACAATGAGCAGTTCTTC. The encoded protein is CASSDFAGTQYNEQFF.

The chain links TRBV11-2 to TRBJ2-1; 10 nucleotides align to TRBD2. This CDR3 region has 13 residues. Germline CDR1 and CDR2: SGHAT and FQNNGV. The trim removed 7 bases at V and 10 bases at J, leaving 7 bases unmatched. The CDR3: CASINLAGGEQFF. DNA of the CDR3: TGTGCCAGCATTAATTTAGCGGGAGGAGAGCAGTTCTTC.

This rearrangement joins TRBV19 to TRBJ2-5, with 7 nucleotides matching TRBD1. The CDR3 has 16 residues. Germline V gene lookup returns CDR1 LNHDA and CDR2 SQIVND (reference sequence). Trimming took 1 base from V and 1 from J; bases not matched to a gene: 6. Written as DNA, the CDR3 is TGTGCCAGTAGTATAGTCTCGGGACAGATCCAAGAGACCCAGTACTTC. This codes for CASSIVSGQIQETQYF.

This sequence joins TRBV7-9 and TRBJ1-5; D remains unclear. This CDR3 comprises 14 residues. V gave up 3 bases and J gave up 1 base, with 7 bases separating them. Per germline, CDR1 SEHNR and CDR2 FQNEAQ (reference sequence). DNA for the CDR3: TGTGCCAGCAGCTTTGACATCAGCAATCAGCCCCAGCATTTT. This gives the protein CASSFDISNQPQHF.

Many counts were recorded for this clone. This chain uses TRBV18 with TRBJ2-7; D may be TRBD1 or TRBD2 (8 bases each). Between the trimmed V and J ends, which lost 3 bases and 5 bases, there was a span of 17 bases. The CDR3 extends over 15 amino acids. In germline, CDR1 is KGHSH, CDR2 LQKENI. CDR3 protein: CASSPISGTGHEQYF. In nucleotides, the CDR3 is TGTGCCAGCTCACCCATTAGCGGGACAGGCCACGAGCAGTACTTC.

The chain employs TRBV7-9 and TRBJ2-7; D possibly corresponds to TRBD1 (5 bases). The CDR3 is 14 residues long. Germline V gene sequence: CDR1 SEHNR, CDR2 FQNEAQ (reference sequence). Trimming cost V 3 bases and J 4 bases, with 13 bases left between them. CDR3 nucleotide sequence: TGTGCCAGCAGCTTCGAAGGGGTTCGGTACGAGCAGTACTTC. Translation: CASSFEGVRYEQYF.